These 26 T cell receptor beta chains were all obtained from the same sample, sequenced in a study of cytomegalovirus exposure and HLA in healthy donors. Researchers ran the PCR with 60 Vbeta and 13 Jbeta primers. Assay: immunoSEQ multiplex PCR; the TCRdb copy retains only in-frame clones and omits some. The listing records approximately 120,000 clones. Source material: PBMCs. These receptors were collected from a man aged 30-40 years in good health and CMV-seronegative.

The chain recombines TRBV7-2 with TRBJ2-5; 14 nucleotides align to TRBD2. CDR1 and CDR2 (germline): SGHTA, FQGNSA. V lost 6 bases and J lost 5; bases outside the gene matches: 11. This CDR3 spans 17 amino acids. CDR3 bases: TGTGCCAGCAGTTGGGGACTAGCGGGGGCTCGAAGGGAGACCCAGTACTTC. Its translation: CASSWGLAGARRETQYF.

This chain links TRBV28 with TRBJ2-5; 8 bases agree with TRBD1. With 6 bases clipped from V and 4 bases from J, the junction kept 10 bases outside the gene matches. Germline V CDR1 and CDR2: MDHEN, SYDVKM. This CDR3 has 15 amino acids. The CDR3 DNA is TGTGCCAGCAGCCTGGGACAGGACGGGGCAGAGACCCAGTACTTC. Protein sequence: CASSLGQDGAETQYF. Together with reference TRBV28 and TRBJ2-5, the CDR3 gives the full variable domain: DVKVTQSSRYLVKRTGEKVFLECVQDMDHENMFWYRQDPGLGLRLIYFSYDVKMKEKGDIPEGYSVSREKKERFSLILESASTNQTSMYLCASSLGQDGAETQYFGPGTRLLVL.

The genes are TRBV5-1 and TRBJ2-3; the match to TRBD2 covers 8 bases. Germline V gene lookup returns CDR1 SGHRS and CDR2 YFSETQ. The CDR3 totals 15 residues. Trimming at V came to 4 bases and at J to 0 bases, leaving 4 bases not matched to a gene. The CDR3 sequence: CASSLLAASTDTQYF. The CDR3 nucleotides read TGCGCCAGCAGCCTACTAGCGGCAAGCACAGATACGCAGTATTTT. Variable domain in full (rest from reference TRBV5-1 and TRBJ2-3): KAGVTQTPRYLIKTRGQQVTLSCSPISGHRSVSWYQQTPGQGLQFLFEYFSETQRNKGNFPGRFSGRQFSNSRSEMNVSTLELGDSALYLCASSLLAASTDTQYFGPGTRLTVL.

This chain links TRBV7-9 with TRBJ2-1; TRBD2 aligns across 8 bases. The CDR3 has 16 amino acids. J gave up 5 bases and V 1 base, and 7 bases lay outside the gene matches. Germline V lookup: CDR1 SEHNR, CDR2 FQNEAQ (reference sequence). CDR3 sequence: CASSLVSGRVDNEQFF. The CDR3 DNA sequence: TGTGCCAGCAGCTTAGTTTCCGGGAGGGTAGACAATGAGCAGTTCTTC.

The chain links TRBV7-2 to TRBJ2-4; a possible D gene is TRBD1 (6 bases). CDR3 length equals 17 residues. Germline V gene lookup returns CDR1 SGHTA and CDR2 FQGNSA. Trimming took 0 bases from V and 6 from J, leaving 18 bases between them. The CDR3 DNA reads TGTGCCAGCAGCTTAGCGGGAATAGCCCAAGGGGGAAACATTCAGTACTTC. This translates into CASSLAGIAQGGNIQYF. The full variable domain, in which reference TRBV7-2 and TRBJ2-4 provide the parts outside the CDR3, is GAGVSQSPSNKVTEKGKDVELRCDPISGHTALYWYRQSLGQGLEFLIYFQGNSAPDKSGLPSDRFSAERTGGSVSTLTIQRTQQEDSAVYLCASSLAGIAQGGNIQYFGAGTRLSVL.

J is TRBJ2-3 and V is TRBV5-4, with D hard to call. CDR3 length: 12 residues. Trimming left V 4 bases short and J 0 bases short, with 3 bases between. Germline V gene sequence: CDR1 SGHNT, CDR2 YYREEE (reference sequence). CDR3 amino acids: CASSLSTDTQYF. CDR3 sequence (DNA): TGTGCCAGCAGCCTGAGCACAGATACGCAGTATTTT.

The chain combines TRBV28 with TRBJ1-2; a weak D match, TRBD1 (5 bases). CDR3 length: 13 amino acids. From germline, CDR1 is MDHEN and CDR2 SYDVKM. V was pared by 1 base and J by 8 bases, with 11 bases between. The CDR3 DNA reads as TGTGCCAGCAGTTTATTAGGGGCTCGGGGCTACACCTTC. Its translation: CASSLLGARGYTF.

The chain joins TRBV7-3 to TRBJ1-1; D unclear. The germline CDR1 and CDR2 sequences are SGHTA and FQGTGA. The V gene lost 1 base and the J gene lost 0 bases, with 9 bases spanning the gap. The CDR3 covers 15 residues. The CDR3 coding sequence is TGTGCCAGCAGCTTAAGGCCTCTCATGAACACTGAAGCTTTCTTT. Its translation is CASSLRPLMNTEAFF.

V is TRBV7-9 and J is TRBJ2-5, with a weak D call TRBD1 (5 bases). V lost 1 base and J 5 bases, leaving 8 bases between the germline ends. This CDR3 has 13 residues. Looked up from germline, CDR1 is SEHNR and CDR2 is FQNEAQ (reference sequence). For the CDR3, the DNA is TGTGCCAGCAGCTTAGGCCCAGGGGAGACCCAGTACTTC. This codes for CASSLGPGETQYF.

The gene calls are TRBV19 and TRBJ2-3; 7 bases are a match to TRBD2. V was pared by 7 bases and J by 3 bases, with 10 bases of the junction left unmatched. Germline CDR1 reads LNHDA; CDR2 reads SQIVND (reference sequence). CDR3 length equals 15 residues. The CDR3 DNA sequence: TGTGCCAGTACCCCCCTCGCGGGAGAGACAGATACGCAGTATTTT. It yields the protein CASTPLAGETDTQYF.

The chain recombines TRBV10-3 with TRBJ2-7, with 7 positions matching TRBD1. The germline CDR1 and CDR2 sequences are ENHRY and SYGVKD. The CDR3 consists of 12 residues. Trimming took 8 bases from V and 5 from J; bases not matched to a gene: 6. The CDR3 is CAIGEGAHEQYF. Written as DNA, the CDR3 is TGTGCCATCGGAGAGGGGGCCCACGAGCAGTACTTC.

The chain recombines TRBV30 with TRBJ1-5; D unclear. The CDR3 runs to 14 residues. The V end lost 1 base, the J end lost 0 bases, and 7 bases lay between the germline ends. Germline lookup yields CDR1 GTSNPN and CDR2 SVGIG (reference sequence). CDR3: CAWSGEYSNQPQHF. In DNA, the CDR3 is TGTGCCTGGAGTGGGGAGTATAGCAATCAGCCCCAGCATTTT. Full variable domain (outside the CDR3, taken from reference TRBV30 and TRBJ1-5): SQTIHQWPATLVQPVGSPLSLECTVEGTSNPNLYWYRQAAGRGLQLLFYSVGIGQISSEVPQNLSASRPQDRQFILSSKKLLLSDSGFYLCAWSGEYSNQPQHFGDGTRLSIL.

Worth noting for this clone: Mismatch with germline at one junction end may stem from a read error. The J gene is TRBJ2-3, the V gene TRBV27, with D unclear. Germline V gene sequence: CDR1 MNHEY, CDR2 SMNVEV (reference sequence). The CDR3 sequence is 14 residues long. CDR3 in DNA: TGTGCCAGCAGACTACTCTACGGCACGGATACGCAGTATTTT. Protein: CASRLLYGTDTQYF.

The chain joins TRBV20-1 to TRBJ2-2; TRBD1 agrees at 7 bases. CDR3 size: 11 residues. The germline V gene encodes CDR1 DFQATT and CDR2 SNEGSKA (reference sequence). J lost 6 bases, V lost 7 bases, and 2 bases had no gene match. Written as DNA, the CDR3 is TGCAGTGTCGACAGGGCCGGGGAGCTGTTTTTT. Translated, it gives CSVDRAGELFF.

V and J are TRBV2 and TRBJ1-2; unclear D gene. This CDR3 contains 12 residues. Germline CDR1 is SNHLY and CDR2 is FYNNEI. The V gene lost 5 bases and the J gene lost 8 bases, with 12 bases spanning the gap. CDR3 nucleotide sequence: TGTGCCAGCAGTTATAGTAATGAAGGCTACACCTTC. Protein: CASSYSNEGYTF.

The genes are TRBV2 and TRBJ2-1; 15 bases match TRBD2. Germline V gene sequence: CDR1 SNHLY, CDR2 FYNNEI. The length of the CDR3 is 17 residues. V was clipped by 6 bases and J by 7 bases; unmatched bases: 10. DNA for the CDR3: TGTGCCAGCAGGGCCGGACTAGCGGGAGGGGGGGGTAATGAGCAGTTCTTC. This translates into CASRAGLAGGGGNEQFF.

The chain carries TRBV7-2 and TRBJ1-1, with D perhaps matching TRBD1 (5 bases). Germline V lookup: CDR1 SGHTA, CDR2 FQGNSA. The CDR3 is 15 residues long. V shed 7 bases and J shed 1 base, with 16 bases lying between them. CDR3 sequence (DNA): TGTGCCAGCATCGGAACGGGGGGAGGGAACACTGAAGCTTTCTTT. Protein product: CASIGTGGGNTEAFF.

CDR3 residues: CASSQDPRGETQYF. For the CDR3, the DNA is TGCGCCAGCAGCCAAGATCCGCGGGGTGAGACCCAGTACTTC. J is TRBJ2-5 and V is TRBV4-3; the D gene is possibly TRBD2 (6 bases). Trimming removed 0 bases from V and 5 bases from J, with 10 bases in between. The CDR3 has 14 amino acids. Germline CDR1 is LGHNA and CDR2 is YSLEER.

The chain recombines TRBV7-2 with TRBJ2-1; D not resolved. This CDR3 contains 15 residues. The V and J ends lost 3 bases and 0 bases respectively, with 9 bases between them. The germline V gene encodes CDR1 SGHTA and CDR2 FQGNSA. Written as DNA, the CDR3 is TGTGCCAGCAGCTTCTCAAAGAGCTCCTACAATGAGCAGTTCTTC. It codes for CASSFSKSSYNEQFF.

This rearrangement joins TRBV2 to TRBJ2-1; possible D gene TRBD2, 6 bases. Per germline, CDR1 SNHLY and CDR2 FYNNEI. This CDR3 is 17 amino acids long. V shed 6 bases and J shed 0 bases, with 18 bases lying between them. CDR3 nucleotide sequence: TGTGCCAGCAGAGGACCAACTAGCTGGAGCTCCTACAATGAGCAGTTCTTC. Residues: CASRGPTSWSSYNEQFF.

The J gene is TRBJ2-7, the V gene TRBV6-1; D remains ambiguous. V gave up 3 bases and J gave up 0 bases, with 3 bases separating them. The germline V gene has CDR1 MNHNS and CDR2 SASEGT. This CDR3 has 12 residues. CDR3 DNA sequence: TGTGCCAGCAGTGATAACTCCTACGAGCAGTACTTC. Translation: CASSDNSYEQYF.

The CDR3 reads CASSKWGGEADTQYF. The CDR3 DNA reads TGTGCCAGTAGTAAGTGGGGGGGAGAAGCAGATACGCAGTATTTT. This chain connects TRBV19 to TRBJ2-3; 7 bases are shared with TRBD2. With 4 bases clipped from V and 4 bases from J, the junction kept 8 bases outside the gene matches. The length of the CDR3 is 15 residues. Germline V gives CDR1 LNHDA, CDR2 SQIVND (reference sequence).

The V and J genes are TRBV13 and TRBJ2-7, with unresolved D. V lost 0 bases and J lost 3, with 6 bases in between. Germline CDR1 PRHDT, CDR2 FYEKMQ (reference sequence). The CDR3 covers 13 residues. The CDR3 region has the DNA TGTGCCAGCAGCTTAGGACTCATCTACGAGCAGTACTTC. The encoded protein is CASSLGLIYEQYF.

The gene calls are TRBV4-3 and TRBJ1-4; 8 nucleotides line up with TRBD1. CDR3 length: 15 amino acids. The V gene's germline CDR1 is LGHNA and CDR2 YSLEER. The V gene end was trimmed by 0 bases and the J gene end by 8 bases; junction bases not matched to a gene: 5. The CDR3 DNA sequence: TGCGCCAGCAGCCAAGATAGGACAGGGAGAGAAAAACTGTTTTTT. Protein sequence: CASSQDRTGREKLFF.

The V and J genes are TRBV5-6 and TRBJ2-5; D possibly corresponds to TRBD2 (5 bases). This CDR3 has 14 residues. V lost 5 bases to trimming and J lost 2 bases, with 13 bases between them. Germline V gene data show CDR1 as SGHDT and CDR2 as YYEEEE. The CDR3 loop is CASSREMNQETQYF. The CDR3 bases are TGTGCCAGCAGTCGGGAAATGAATCAAGAGACCCAGTACTTC.

This chain uses TRBV4-1 with TRBJ2-3; tentative D call: TRBD2 (5 bases). This CDR3 has 15 residues. V was pared by 0 bases and J by 12 bases, with 19 bases between. The germline CDR1 and CDR2 sequences are MGHRA and YSYEKL. Here the CDR3 DNA reads TGCGCCAGCAGCCAAGACCCCTCCCCGCTAGCTCAACAGTATTTT. Protein sequence: CASSQDPSPLAQQYF.